The present entry profiles one TCR beta chain with its context. These data are taken from a study of blood T cell repertoires in COVID-19. As for the study in general: Material from acute and convalescent COVID-19 was sourced from the United States, Italy and Spain. The analysed material was cDNA or gDNA that came from T cells, B-cell-depleted T cells, or PBMCs.

This CDR3 spans 18 amino acids. CDR1 is LGHDT and CDR2 is YNNKEL in the germline V gene (reference sequence). The junction had 11 bases not matched to a gene; V was cut back by 1 base and J by 7 bases. In the study's own analysis: The assay estimated nucleated cells by amplifying reference gene primers. TCRdb's table, derived via immunoSEQ multiplex PCR, lists solely in-frame clones and lacks some. The V and J calls and clone size come from that table; D and trimming were worked out from the DNA. The data hold around 310,000 clones, with roughly 88% observed a single time. The rearrangement uses TRBV3-1 (or the pseudogene TRBV3-2) and TRBJ2-5, with TRBD2 identical over 14 bases. The source material was peripheral blood. This clonotype was sampled from a woman in her 50s with active or convalescent COVID-19. CDR3 DNA: TGTGCCAGCAGCCAAGGGACTAGCGGGAGGTTAACTTTCGGGACCCAGTACTTC. Amino acid sequence: CASSQGTSGRLTFGTQYF.